This T cell receptor beta chain was identified in a study of T cell repertoires in cytomegalovirus infection. Details on this clonotype: Its target is not known.

MiXCR was run by TCRdb on the reads, yielding one entry per CDR3 protein. The data contain about 63,000 distinct CDR3 sequences, 20% of them seen just once; the ten biggest clones take up roughly 73%. This sample comprised CD8+ T cells from cultured PBMCs, obtained from culture after CMV antigen stimulation. The TCR comes from a human donor in good health (CMV status not recorded). Some clones in this sample may be carry-over from other donors' samples.

CDR3 in DNA: TGTGCCAGCAGTTTATCAGGGGGGCCGGGTTCGGGGAATGAGCAGTTCTTC. Amino acids: CASSLSGGPGSGNEQFF. The chain links TRBV27 to TRBJ2-1, with D perhaps given as TRBD1 or TRBD2 (6 bases each). Germline V gives CDR1 MNHEY, CDR2 SMNVEV (reference sequence). This CDR3 region has 17 residues. V lost 0 bases, J lost 7 bases, and 19 bases lay in between.